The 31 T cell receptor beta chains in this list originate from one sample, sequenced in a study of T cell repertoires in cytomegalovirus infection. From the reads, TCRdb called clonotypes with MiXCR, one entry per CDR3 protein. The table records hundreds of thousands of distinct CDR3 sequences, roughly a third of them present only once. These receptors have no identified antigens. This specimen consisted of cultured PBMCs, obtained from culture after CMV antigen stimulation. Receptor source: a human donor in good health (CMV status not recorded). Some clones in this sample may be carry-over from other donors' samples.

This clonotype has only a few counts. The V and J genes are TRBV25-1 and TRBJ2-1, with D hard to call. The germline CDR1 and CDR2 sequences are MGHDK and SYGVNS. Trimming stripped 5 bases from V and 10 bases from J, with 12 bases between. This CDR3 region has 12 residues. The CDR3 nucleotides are TGTGCCAGCAGTACTTCCCAGAGGGAGCAGTTCTTC. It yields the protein CASSTSQREQFF.

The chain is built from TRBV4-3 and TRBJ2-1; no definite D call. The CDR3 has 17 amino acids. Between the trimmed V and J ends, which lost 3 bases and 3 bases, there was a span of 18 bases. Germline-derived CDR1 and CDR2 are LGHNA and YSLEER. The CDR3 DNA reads TGCGCCAGCAGCCAGGCCCTACAGCTTTTTTTCTACAATGAGCAGTTCTTC. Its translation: CASSQALQLFFYNEQFF.

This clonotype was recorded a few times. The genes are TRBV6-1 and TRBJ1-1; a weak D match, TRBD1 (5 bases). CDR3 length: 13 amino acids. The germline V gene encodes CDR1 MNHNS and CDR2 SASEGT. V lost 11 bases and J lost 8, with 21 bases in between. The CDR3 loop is CAEEEIRDREAFF. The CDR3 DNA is TGTGCCGAGGAGGAAATCCGGGACCGAGAAGCTTTCTTT.

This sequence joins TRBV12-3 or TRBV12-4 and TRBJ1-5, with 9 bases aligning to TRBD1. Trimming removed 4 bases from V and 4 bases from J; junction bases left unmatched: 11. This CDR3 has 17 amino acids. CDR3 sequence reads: CASSSPTGTGLNQPQHF. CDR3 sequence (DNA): TGTGCCAGCAGTTCTCCGACCGGGACAGGGCTTAATCAGCCCCAGCATTTT.

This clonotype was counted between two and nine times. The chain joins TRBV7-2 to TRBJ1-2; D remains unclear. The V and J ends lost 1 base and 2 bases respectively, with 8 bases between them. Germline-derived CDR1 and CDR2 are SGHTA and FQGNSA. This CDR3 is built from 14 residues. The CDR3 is CASSLGEVNYGYTF. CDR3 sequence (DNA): TGTGCCAGCAGCTTAGGAGAGGTGAACTATGGCTACACCTTC.

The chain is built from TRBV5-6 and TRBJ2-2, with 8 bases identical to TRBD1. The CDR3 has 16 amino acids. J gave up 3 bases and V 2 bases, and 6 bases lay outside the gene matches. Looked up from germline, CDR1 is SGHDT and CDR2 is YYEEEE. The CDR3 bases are TGTGCCAGCAGCTTCGGGGCGGGACAGGACACCGGGGAGCTGTTTTTT. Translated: CASSFGAGQDTGELFF.

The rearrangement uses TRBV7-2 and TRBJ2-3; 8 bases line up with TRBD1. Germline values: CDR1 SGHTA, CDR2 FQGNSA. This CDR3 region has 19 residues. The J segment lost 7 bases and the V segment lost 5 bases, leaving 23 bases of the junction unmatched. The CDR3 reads CASSLDRDRPTLHRYTQYF. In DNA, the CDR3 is TGTGCCAGCAGCCTCGACCGGGACAGGCCGACCCTGCACCGGTATACGCAGTATTTT. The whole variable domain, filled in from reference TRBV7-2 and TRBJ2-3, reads GAGVSQSPSNKVTEKGKDVELRCDPISGHTALYWYRQSLGQGLEFLIYFQGNSAPDKSGLPSDRFSAERTGGSVSTLTIQRTQQEDSAVYLCASSLDRDRPTLHRYTQYFGPGTRLTVL.

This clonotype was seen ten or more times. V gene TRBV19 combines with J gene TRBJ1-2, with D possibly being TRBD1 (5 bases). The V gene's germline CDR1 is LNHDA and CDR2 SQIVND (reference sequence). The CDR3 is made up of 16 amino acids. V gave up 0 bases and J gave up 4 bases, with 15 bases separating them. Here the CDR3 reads CASSIDRMARAYGYTF. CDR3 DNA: TGTGCCAGTAGTATAGATCGAATGGCCAGGGCCTATGGCTACACCTTC. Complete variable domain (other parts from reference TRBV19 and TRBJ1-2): DGGITQSPKYLFRKEGQNVTLSCEQNLNHDAMYWYRQDPGQGLRLIYYSQIVNDFQKGDIAEGYSVSREKKESFPLTVTSAQKNPTAFYLCASSIDRMARAYGYTFGSGTRLTVV.

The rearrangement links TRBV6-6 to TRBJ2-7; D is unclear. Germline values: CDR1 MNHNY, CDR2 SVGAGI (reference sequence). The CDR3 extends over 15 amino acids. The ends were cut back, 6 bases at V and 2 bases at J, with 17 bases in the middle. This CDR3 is CASSVGSVHPYEQYV. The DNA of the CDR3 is TGTGCCAGCAGCGTAGGGTCGGTTCACCCCTACGAGCAGTACGTC.

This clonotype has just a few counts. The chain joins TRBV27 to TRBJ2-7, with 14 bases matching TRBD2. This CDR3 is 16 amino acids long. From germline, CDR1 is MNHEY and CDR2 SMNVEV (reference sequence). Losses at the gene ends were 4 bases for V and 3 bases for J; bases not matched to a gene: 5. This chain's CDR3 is CASSWRLAGGLYEQYF. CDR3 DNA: TGTGCCAGCAGTTGGAGACTAGCGGGAGGGCTCTACGAGCAGTACTTC.

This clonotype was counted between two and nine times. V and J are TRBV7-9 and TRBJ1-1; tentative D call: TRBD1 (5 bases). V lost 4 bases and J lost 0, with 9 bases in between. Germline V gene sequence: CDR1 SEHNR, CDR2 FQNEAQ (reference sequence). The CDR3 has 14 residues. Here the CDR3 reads CASSSRDLNTEAFF. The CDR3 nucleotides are TGTGCCAGCAGCTCCCGGGACCTGAACACTGAAGCTTTCTTT.

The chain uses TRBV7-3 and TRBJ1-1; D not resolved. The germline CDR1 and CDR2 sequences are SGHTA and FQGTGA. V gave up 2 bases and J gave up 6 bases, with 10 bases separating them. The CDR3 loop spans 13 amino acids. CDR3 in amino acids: CASSLGGHAEAFF. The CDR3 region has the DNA TGTGCCAGCAGCTTAGGAGGGCATGCTGAAGCTTTCTTT.

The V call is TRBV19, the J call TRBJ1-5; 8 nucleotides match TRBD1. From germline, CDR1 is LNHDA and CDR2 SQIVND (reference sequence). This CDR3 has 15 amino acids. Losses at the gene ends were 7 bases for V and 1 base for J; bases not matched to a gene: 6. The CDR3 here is CASTRTGTSNQPQHF. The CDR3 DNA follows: TGTGCCAGTACCAGGACAGGGACAAGCAATCAGCCCCAGCATTTT.

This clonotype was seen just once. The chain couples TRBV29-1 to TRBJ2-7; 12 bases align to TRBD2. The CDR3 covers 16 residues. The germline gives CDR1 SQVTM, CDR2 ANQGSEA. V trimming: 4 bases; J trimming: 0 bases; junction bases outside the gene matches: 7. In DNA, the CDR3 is TGCAGCGTTGTGGTACTAGCGGGAGGCCTCTCCTACGAGCAGTACTTC. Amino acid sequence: CSVVVLAGGLSYEQYF.

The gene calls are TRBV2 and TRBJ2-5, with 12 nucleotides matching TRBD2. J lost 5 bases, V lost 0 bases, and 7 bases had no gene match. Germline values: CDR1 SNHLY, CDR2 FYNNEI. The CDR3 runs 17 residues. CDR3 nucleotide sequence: TGTGCCAGCAGTGAAGCGCTAGCGGGAGGGCCCGTTGAGACCCAGTACTTC. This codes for CASSEALAGGPVETQYF.

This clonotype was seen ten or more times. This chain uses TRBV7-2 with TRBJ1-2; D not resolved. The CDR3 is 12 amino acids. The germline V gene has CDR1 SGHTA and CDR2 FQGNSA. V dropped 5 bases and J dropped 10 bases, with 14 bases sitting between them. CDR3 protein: CASSLSGEAYTF. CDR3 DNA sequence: TGTGCCAGCAGCCTTAGCGGGGAGGCCTACACCTTC. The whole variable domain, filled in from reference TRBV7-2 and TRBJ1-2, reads GAGVSQSPSNKVTEKGKDVELRCDPISGHTALYWYRQSLGQGLEFLIYFQGNSAPDKSGLPSDRFSAERTGGSVSTLTIQRTQQEDSAVYLCASSLSGEAYTFGSGTRLTVV.

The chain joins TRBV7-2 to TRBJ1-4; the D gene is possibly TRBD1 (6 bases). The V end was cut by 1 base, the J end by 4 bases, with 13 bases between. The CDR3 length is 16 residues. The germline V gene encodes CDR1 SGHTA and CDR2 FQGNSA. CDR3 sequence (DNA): TGTGCCAGCAGCTTAGGACAGGCCCCCTTTAATGAAAAACTGTTTTTT. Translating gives CASSLGQAPFNEKLFF.

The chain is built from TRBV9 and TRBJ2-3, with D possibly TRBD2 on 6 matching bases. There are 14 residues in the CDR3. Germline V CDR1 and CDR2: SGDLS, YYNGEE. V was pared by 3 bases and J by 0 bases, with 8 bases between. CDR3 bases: TGTGCCAGCAGCGGTAGCGGAAGCACAGATACGCAGTATTTT. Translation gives CASSGSGSTDTQYF.

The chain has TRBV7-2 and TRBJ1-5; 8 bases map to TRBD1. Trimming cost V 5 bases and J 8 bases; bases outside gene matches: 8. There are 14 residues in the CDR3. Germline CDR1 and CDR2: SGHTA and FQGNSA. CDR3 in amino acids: CASSPDRGGEPQHF. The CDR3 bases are TGTGCCAGCAGCCCCGACAGGGGAGGTGAGCCCCAGCATTTT. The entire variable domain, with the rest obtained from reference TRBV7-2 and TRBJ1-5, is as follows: GAGVSQSPSNKVTEKGKDVELRCDPISGHTALYWYRQSLGQGLEFLIYFQGNSAPDKSGLPSDRFSAERTGGSVSTLTIQRTQQEDSAVYLCASSPDRGGEPQHFGDGTRLSIL.

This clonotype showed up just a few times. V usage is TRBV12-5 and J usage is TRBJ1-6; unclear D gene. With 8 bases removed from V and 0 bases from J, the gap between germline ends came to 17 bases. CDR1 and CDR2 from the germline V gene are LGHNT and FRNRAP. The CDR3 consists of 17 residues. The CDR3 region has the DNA TGTGCTAGTACCGGAGCCCACACAAGCTCCTATAATTCACCCCTCCACTTT. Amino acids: CASTGAHTSSYNSPLHF.

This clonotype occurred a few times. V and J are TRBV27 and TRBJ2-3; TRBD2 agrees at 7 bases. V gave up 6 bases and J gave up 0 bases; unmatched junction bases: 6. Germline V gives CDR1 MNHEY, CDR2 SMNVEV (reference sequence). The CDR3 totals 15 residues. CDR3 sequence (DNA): TGTGCCAGCAGCCACGGGGGGACTAGCACAGATACGCAGTATTTT. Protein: CASSHGGTSTDTQYF.

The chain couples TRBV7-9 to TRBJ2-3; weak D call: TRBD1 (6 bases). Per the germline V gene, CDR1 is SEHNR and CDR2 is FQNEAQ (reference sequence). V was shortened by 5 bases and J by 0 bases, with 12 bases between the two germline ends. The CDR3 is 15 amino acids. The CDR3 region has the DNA TGTGCCAGCAGCCCAGGGACACGGAGCACAGATACGCAGTATTTT. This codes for CASSPGTRSTDTQYF. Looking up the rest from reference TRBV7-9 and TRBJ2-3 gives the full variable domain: DTGVSQNPRHKITKRGQNVTFRCDPISEHNRLYWYRQTLGQGPEFLTYFQNEAQLEKSRLLSDRFSAERPKGSFSTLEIQRTEQGDSAMYLCASSPGTRSTDTQYFGPGTRLTVL.

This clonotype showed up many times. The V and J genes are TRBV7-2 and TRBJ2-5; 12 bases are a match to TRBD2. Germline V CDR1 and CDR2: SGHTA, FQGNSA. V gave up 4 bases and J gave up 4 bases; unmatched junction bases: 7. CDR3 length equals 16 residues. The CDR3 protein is CASSSGLAGKGETQYF. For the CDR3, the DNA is TGTGCCAGCAGCTCCGGACTAGCGGGAAAAGGAGAGACCCAGTACTTC.

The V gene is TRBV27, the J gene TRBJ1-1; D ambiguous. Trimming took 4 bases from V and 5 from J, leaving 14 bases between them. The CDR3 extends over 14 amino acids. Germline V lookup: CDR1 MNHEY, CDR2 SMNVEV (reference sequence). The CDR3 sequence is CASSSRRLGTEAFF. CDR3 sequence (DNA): TGTGCCAGCAGTTCACGGCGCTTAGGGACTGAAGCTTTCTTT.

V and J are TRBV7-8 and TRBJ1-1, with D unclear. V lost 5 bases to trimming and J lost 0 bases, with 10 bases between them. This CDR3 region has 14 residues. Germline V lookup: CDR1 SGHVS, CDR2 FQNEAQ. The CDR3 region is CASSLTEMNTEAFF. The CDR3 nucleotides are TGTGCCAGCAGCCTCACGGAAATGAACACTGAAGCTTTCTTT.

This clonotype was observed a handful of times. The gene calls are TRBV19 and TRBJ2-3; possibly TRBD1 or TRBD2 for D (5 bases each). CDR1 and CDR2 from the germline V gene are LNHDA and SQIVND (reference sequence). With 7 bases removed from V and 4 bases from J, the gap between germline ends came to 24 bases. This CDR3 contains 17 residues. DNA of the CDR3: TGTGCCAGTACTCCCTTATTTAGGGGAGAGGGGCCAGATACGCAGTATTTT. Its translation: CASTPLFRGEGPDTQYF.

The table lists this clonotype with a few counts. CDR3 protein: CASSLGDGNSPLHF. CDR3 coding DNA: TGTGCCAGCAGCTTAGGGGACGGGAATTCACCCCTCCACTTT. The chain couples TRBV7-8 to TRBJ1-6, with D tentatively TRBD1 (5 bases). Germline V gene lookup returns CDR1 SGHVS and CDR2 FQNEAQ. The CDR3 length is 14 residues. Trimming cost V 1 base and J 7 bases, with 8 bases left between them.

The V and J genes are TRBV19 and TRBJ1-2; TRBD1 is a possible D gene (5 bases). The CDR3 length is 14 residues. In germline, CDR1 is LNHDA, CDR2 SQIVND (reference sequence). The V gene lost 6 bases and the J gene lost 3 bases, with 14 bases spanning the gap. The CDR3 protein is CASSPGGDHYGYTF. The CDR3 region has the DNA TGTGCCAGTAGCCCCGGGGGAGACCACTATGGCTACACCTTC.

CDR3 residues: CASRPSSGTANTGELFF. In DNA form, the CDR3 reads TGTGCCAGCAGACCCTCTAGCGGGACCGCGAACACCGGGGAGCTGTTTTTT. The V and J genes are TRBV11-2 and TRBJ2-2; 9 bases align to TRBD2. Germline lookup yields CDR1 SGHAT and CDR2 FQNNGV. The CDR3 has 17 residues. Trimming removed 6 bases from V and 0 bases from J; junction bases left unmatched: 8.

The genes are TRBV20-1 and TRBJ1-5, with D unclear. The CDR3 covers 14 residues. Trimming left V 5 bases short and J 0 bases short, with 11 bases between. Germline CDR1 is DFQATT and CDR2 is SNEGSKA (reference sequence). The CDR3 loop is CSARRRLSNQPQHF. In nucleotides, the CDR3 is TGCAGTGCTCGCCGGCGACTTAGCAATCAGCCCCAGCATTTT.

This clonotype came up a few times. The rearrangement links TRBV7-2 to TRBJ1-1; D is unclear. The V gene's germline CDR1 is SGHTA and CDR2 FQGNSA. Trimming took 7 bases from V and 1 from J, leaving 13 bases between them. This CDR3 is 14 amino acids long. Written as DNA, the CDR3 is TGTGCCAGCACCCGAAGGGCACCGAACACTGAAGCTTTCTTT. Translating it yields CASTRRAPNTEAFF.